This T cell receptor beta chain was profiled in a study of shared clonotypes between healthy human individuals. Germline values: CDR1 SGHNT, CDR2 YENEEA. The CDR3 has 13 amino acids. Trimming shortened V by 0 bases and J by 13 bases, and 12 bases separated the two germline ends. The data were produced by immunoSEQ multiplex PCR, yet TCRdb's version contains in-frame clones alone and is incomplete. The data contain hundreds of thousands of clones, 60% to 75% of them singletons. Sequenced material: memory CD4+ T cells sorted from blood. Subset: CD45RA-negative fraction. V is TRBV11-3 and J is TRBJ2-2; D gene ambiguous. The sequence came from a woman in her 30s in good health. Written as DNA, the CDR3 is TGTGCCAGCAGCTTAGATTCGCCAGACCGGCTGTTTTTT. Amino acids: CASSLDSPDRLFF.